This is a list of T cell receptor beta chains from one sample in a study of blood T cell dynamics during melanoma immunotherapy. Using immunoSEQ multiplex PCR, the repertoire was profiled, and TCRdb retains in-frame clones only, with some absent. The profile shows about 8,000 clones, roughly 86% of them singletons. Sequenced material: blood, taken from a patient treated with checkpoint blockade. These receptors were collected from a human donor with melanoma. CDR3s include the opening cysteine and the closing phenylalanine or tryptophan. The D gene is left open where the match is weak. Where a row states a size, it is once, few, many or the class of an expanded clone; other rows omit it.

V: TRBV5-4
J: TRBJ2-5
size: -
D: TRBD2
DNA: TGTGCCAGCAGCCCTGAGCGGGGGACCCAAGAGACCCAGTACTTC
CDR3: CASSPERGTQETQYF

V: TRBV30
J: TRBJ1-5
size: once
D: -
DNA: TGTGCCTGGACAGGGAAAATTAGCAATCAGCCCCAGCATTTT
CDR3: CAWTGKISNQPQHF

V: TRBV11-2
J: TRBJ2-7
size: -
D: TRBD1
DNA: TGTGCCAGCAGCTTAGACGGTCGGCAGGGGGATGACGAGCAGTACTTC
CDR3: CASSLDGRQGDDEQYF

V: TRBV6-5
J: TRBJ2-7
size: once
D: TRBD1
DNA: TGTGCCAGCAGCGGACAGGGGGCCGACGAGCAGTACTTC
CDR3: CASSGQGADEQYF

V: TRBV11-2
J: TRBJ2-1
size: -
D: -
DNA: TGTGCCAGCAGCTTAGATCCAGGGCGAGGCAATGAGCAGTTCTTC
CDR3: CASSLDPGRGNEQFF

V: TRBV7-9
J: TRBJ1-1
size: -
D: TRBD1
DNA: TGTGCCAGCAGCTTAGGGGACAGGAACACTGAAGCTTTCTTT
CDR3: CASSLGDRNTEAFF

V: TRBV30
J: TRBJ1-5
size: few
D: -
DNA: TGTGCCTGGAGTGAGGGGACACTACAAGGTCAGCCCCAGCATTTT
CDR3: CAWSEGTLQGQPQHF

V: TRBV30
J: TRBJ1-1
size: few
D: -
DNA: TGTGCCTGGAGTGTACAAAGGTTGACGGCTTTCTTT
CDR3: CAWSVQRLTAFF

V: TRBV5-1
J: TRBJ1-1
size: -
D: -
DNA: TGCGCCAGCAGCTTGGGCGCAGGATCGAACACTGAAGCTTTCTTT
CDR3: CASSLGAGSNTEAFF

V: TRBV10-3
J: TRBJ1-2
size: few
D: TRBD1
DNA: TGTGCCATCAGTGAGTCCCTACAGGGGGCGCAGGGCTACACCTTC
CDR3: CAISESLQGAQGYTF

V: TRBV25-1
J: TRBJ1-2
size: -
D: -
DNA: TGTGCCAGCAGTGCGGGGGTGGCCTATGGCTACACCTTC
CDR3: CASSAGVAYGYTF

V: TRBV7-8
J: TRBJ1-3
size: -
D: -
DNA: TGTGCCAGCAGTAACAGGGAGTCCCCTGGAAACACCATATATTTT
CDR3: CASSNRESPGNTIYF

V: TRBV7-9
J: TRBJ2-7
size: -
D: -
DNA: TGTGCCAGCAGCTTAGGGGACGGCCCCTACGAGCAGTACTTC
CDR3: CASSLGDGPYEQYF

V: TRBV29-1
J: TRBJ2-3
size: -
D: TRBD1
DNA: TGCAGCGTTGCCCCCGGGACAGGGGGAACAGATACGCAGTATTTT
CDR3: CSVAPGTGGTDTQYF

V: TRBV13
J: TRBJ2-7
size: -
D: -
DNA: TGTGCCAGCAGACGGTGGACAGTCGAGGTCGAGCAGTACTTC
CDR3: CASRRWTVEVEQYF

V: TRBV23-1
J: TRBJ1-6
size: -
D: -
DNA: TGCGCCAGCAGTCAATCTCCATTAGAGGAAACAGAGATAAATTCACCCCTCCACTTT
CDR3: CASSQSPLEETEINSPLHF

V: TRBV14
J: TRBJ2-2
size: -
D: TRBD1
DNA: TGTGCCAGCAGCCAACTCGGGACAGGGGGCATATGGGCGAACACCGGGGAGCTGTTTTTT
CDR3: CASSQLGTGGIWANTGELFF

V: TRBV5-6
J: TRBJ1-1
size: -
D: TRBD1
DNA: TGTGCCAGCAGCTTGGGGCAGGGGGCCCGTACTGAAGCTTTCTTT
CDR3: CASSLGQGARTEAFF

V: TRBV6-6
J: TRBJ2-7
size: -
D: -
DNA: TGTGCCAGCAGTTACTCACAGGATCCTTCCTACGAGCAGTACTTC
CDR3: CASSYSQDPSYEQYF

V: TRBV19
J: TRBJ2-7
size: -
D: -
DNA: TGTGCCAGTAGTATCCTCCGGGACACGGGTTACGAGCAGTACTTC
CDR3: CASSILRDTGYEQYF

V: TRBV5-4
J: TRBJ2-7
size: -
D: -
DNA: TGTGCCAGCAGCTCCCTCCAAAGCCCCTACGAGCAGTACTTC
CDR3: CASSSLQSPYEQYF

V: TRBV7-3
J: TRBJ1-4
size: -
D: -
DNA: TGTGCCAGCAGCTCCGGACCTAATGAAAAACTGTTTTTT
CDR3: CASSSGPNEKLFF

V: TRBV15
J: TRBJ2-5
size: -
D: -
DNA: TGTGCCACCAGCAGAGGGGATCGAGAAGAGACCCAGTACTTC
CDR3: CATSRGDREETQYF

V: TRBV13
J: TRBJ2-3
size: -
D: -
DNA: TGTGCCAGCAGCCCTAACCCGGGGGAAGCTAGCACAGATACGCAGTATTTT
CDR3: CASSPNPGEASTDTQYF

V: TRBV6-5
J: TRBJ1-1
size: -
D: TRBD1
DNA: TGTGCCAGCAGCGTTAGGGGACAGGGTAACACTGAAGCTTTCTTT
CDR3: CASSVRGQGNTEAFF

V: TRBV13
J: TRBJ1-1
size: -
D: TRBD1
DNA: TGTGCCAGCAGCCCCGGGACAGGGGGGGGATGGACTGAAGCTTTCTTT
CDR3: CASSPGTGGGWTEAFF

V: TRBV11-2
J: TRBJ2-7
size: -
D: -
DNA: TGTGCCAGCAGCTTATATCCTCCAGCCTACGAGCAGTACTTC
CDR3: CASSLYPPAYEQYF